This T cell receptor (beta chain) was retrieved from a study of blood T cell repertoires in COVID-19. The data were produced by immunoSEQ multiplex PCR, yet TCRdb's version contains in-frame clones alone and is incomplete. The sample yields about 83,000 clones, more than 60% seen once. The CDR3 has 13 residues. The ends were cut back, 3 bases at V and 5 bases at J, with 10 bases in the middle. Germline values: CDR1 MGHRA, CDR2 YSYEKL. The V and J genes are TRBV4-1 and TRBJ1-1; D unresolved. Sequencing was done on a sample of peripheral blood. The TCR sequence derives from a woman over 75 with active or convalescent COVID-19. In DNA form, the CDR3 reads TGCGCCAGCAGCCAGCTAGAGAGGACTGAAGCTTTCTTT. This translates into CASSQLERTEAFF.